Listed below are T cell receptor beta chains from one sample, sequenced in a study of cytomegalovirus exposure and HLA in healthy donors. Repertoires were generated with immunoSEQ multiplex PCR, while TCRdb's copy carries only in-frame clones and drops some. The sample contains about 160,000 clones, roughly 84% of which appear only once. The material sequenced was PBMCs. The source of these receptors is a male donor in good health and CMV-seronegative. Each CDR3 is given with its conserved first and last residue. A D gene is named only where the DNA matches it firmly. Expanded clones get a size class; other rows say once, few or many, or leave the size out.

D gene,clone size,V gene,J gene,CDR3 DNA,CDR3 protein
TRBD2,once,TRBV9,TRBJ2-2,TGTGCCAGCAGCCCCAGGCGGGGGGACACCGGGGAGCTGTTTTTT,CASSPRRGDTGELFF
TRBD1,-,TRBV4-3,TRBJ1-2,TGCGCCAGCAGCCAGACGTCCGGGACAGGGAGGGGCTACACCTTC,CASSQTSGTGRGYTF
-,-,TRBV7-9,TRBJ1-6,TGTGCCAGCTGCCGACTCAGCTCCTATAATTCACCCCTCCACTTT,CASCRLSSYNSPLHF
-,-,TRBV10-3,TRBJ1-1,TGTGCCGCCCTGGGTCAGACGGGGAACACTGAAGCTTTCTTT,CAALGQTGNTEAFF
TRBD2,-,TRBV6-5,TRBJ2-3,TGTGCCAGCAGTTACCCTAGCGGTAGCACAGATACGCAGTATTTT,CASSYPSGSTDTQYF
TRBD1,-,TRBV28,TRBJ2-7,TGTGCCATCCGAAGACAGGGGGCCTACGAGCAGTACTTC,CAIRRQGAYEQYF
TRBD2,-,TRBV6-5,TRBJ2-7,TGTGCCAGCAGCGAACTAGCGGGGGACTTTTACGAGCAGTACTTC,CASSELAGDFYEQYF
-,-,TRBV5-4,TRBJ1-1,TGTGCCAGCAGCCCCATGAACCGGGCGGAGGGGGAAGCTTTCTTT,CASSPMNRAEGEAFF
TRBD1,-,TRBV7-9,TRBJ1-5,TGTGCCAGCAGCTTGTCGACAGGGGGCATTGGTCAGCCCCAGCATTTT,CASSLSTGGIGQPQHF
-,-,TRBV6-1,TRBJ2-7,TGTGCCACCGGTAGCGGCTACGAGCAGTACTTC,CATGSGYEQYF
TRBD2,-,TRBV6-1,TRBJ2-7,TGTGCCAGCAGTGAGTCCCCTAGCGGGAGGGCCTACGAGCAGTACTTC,CASSESPSGRAYEQYF
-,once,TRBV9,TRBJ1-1,TGTGCCAGCAGCGTAGGATCCCTTAAGACAGCTATGAACACTGAAGCTTTCTTT,CASSVGSLKTAMNTEAFF
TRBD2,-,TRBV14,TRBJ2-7,TGTGCCAGCAGCCATCTAATATGGGGGGGTGAGCAGTACTTC,CASSHLIWGGEQYF
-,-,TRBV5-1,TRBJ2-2,TGCGCCAGCAGCTTGGTAGCGACCTTAGGCGGGGAGCTGTTTTTT,CASSLVATLGGELFF
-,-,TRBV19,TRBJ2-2,TGTGCCACTAAACTCAGGGTGAGCACCGGGGAGCTGTTTTTT,CATKLRVSTGELFF
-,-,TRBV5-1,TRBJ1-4,TGCGCCAGCGGGGGCCAGGACGAAAAACTGTTTTTT,CASGGQDEKLFF
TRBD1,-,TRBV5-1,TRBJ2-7,TGCGCCAGCAGCGTGGACAGGTACTACGAGCAGTACTTC,CASSVDRYYEQYF
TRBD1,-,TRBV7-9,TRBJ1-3,TGTGCCAGCAGCTATCCGGGACAGGGATTCTCCGGAAACACCATATATTTT,CASSYPGQGFSGNTIYF
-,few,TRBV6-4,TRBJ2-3,TGTGCCAGCAGTGACTCGAGGGCGGCCGATACGCAGTATTTT,CASSDSRAADTQYF
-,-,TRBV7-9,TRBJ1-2,TGTGCCAGCAGCTTAGCCCCGGCAGGGGCCTATGGCTACACCTTC,CASSLAPAGAYGYTF
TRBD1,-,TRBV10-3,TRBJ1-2,TGTGCCATCAGTGCAAACAGGGGTGGCTATGGCTACACCTTC,CAISANRGGYGYTF
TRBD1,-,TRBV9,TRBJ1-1,TGTGCCAGCAGCGCGGGACAGGGGGTTGGAGAAGCTTTCTTT,CASSAGQGVGEAFF
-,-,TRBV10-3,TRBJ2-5,TGTGCCACTAGGGCGGGCGAGACCCAGTACTTC,CATRAGETQYF
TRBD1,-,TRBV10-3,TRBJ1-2,TGTGCCATCAGTGAGTTGCAGGGGGCGATCTATGGCTACACCTTC,CAISELQGAIYGYTF
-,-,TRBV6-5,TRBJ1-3,TGTGCCAGCAGTGACAGTCTCTCTGGAAACACCATATATTTT,CASSDSLSGNTIYF
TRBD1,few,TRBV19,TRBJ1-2,TGTGCCAGCCGGGACAGCCGTAACTATGGCTACACCTTC,CASRDSRNYGYTF
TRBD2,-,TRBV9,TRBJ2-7,TGTGCCAGCAGCGCGGGGACTAGTTCGACCGAGCAGTACTTC,CASSAGTSSTEQYF
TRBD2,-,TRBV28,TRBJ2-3,TGTGCCAGCTGTCGGGCACGGGAGGCAGATACGCAGTATTTT,CASCRAREADTQYF
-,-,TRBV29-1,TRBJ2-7,TGCAGCGTACAGGGCTCCTACGAGCAGTACTTC,CSVQGSYEQYF
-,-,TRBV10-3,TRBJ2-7,TGTGCCATCAGTGAAATGGAGGTCCAGAACTACGAGCAGTACTTC,CAISEMEVQNYEQYF
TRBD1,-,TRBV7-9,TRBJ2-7,TGTGCCAGCAGGGCACTGACAGGGCCCTACGAGCAGTACTTC,CASRALTGPYEQYF
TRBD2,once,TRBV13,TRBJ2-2,TGTGCCAGCAGCTTAGCAGACGGGAGGGGCACCGGGGAGCTGTTTTTT,CASSLADGRGTGELFF
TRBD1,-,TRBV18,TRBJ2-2,TGTGCCAGCTCCCGGGACAGGGGGACCGGGGAGCTGTTTTTT,CASSRDRGTGELFF
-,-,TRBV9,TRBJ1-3,TGTGCCAGCAGCGTGGGGCAGGGGGGAAACACCATATATTTT,CASSVGQGGNTIYF
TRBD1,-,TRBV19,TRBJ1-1,TGTGCCAGCAGGGGGATTGCTGAAGCTTTCTTT,CASRGIAEAFF
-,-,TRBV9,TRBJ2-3,TGTGCCAGCAGCGTAGCGGGGGGCTCGACAGATACGCAGTATTTT,CASSVAGGSTDTQYF
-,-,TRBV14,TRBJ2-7,TGTGCCAGCAGCCAAGTAAAGGGAGCCGAGCAGTACTTC,CASSQVKGAEQYF
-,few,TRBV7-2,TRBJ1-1,TGTGCCAGCAGCCCGCTGGGGGGGCGAACTGAAGCTTTCTTT,CASSPLGGRTEAFF
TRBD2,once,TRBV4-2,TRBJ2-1,TGTGCCAGCAGCCAAGATGTCGGGACTAGCGGCACCTCCTACAATGAGCAGTTCTTC,CASSQDVGTSGTSYNEQFF